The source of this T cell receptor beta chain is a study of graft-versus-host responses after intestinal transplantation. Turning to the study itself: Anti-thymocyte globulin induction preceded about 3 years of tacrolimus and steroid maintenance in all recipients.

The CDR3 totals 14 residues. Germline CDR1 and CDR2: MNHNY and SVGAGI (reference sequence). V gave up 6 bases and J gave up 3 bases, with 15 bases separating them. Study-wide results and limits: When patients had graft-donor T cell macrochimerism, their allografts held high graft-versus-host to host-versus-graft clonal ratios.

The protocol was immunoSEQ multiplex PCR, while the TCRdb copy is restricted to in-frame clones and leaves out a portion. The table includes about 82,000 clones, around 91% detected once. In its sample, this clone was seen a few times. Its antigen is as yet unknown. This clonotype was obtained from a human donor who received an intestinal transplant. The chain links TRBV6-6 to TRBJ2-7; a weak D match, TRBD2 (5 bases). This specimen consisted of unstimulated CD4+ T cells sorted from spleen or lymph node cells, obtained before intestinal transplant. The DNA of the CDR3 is TGTGCCAGCAGGAGGTGGCTAGCAGACTACGAGCAGTACTTC. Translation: CASRRWLADYEQYF.